This T cell receptor (beta chain) was observed in a study of graft-versus-host responses after intestinal transplantation. Study-level points and caveats: Circulating GvH clone levels at their peak were associated with HvG declines (early post-transplant).

A word on this clone: Its antigen is unknown.

The germline V and J ends were trimmed by 8 bases and 6 bases, with 13 bases remaining between them. The CDR3 spans 12 residues. CDR1 MGHRA and CDR2 YSYEKL come from the germline V gene. Here immunoSEQ multiplex PCR was the method, and the copy in TCRdb shows in-frame clones only, minus some. The table lists roughly 96,000 clones, roughly 91% of them singletons. The chain recombines TRBV4-1 with TRBJ2-5, with a tentative D call TRBD1 (6 bases). The source is a human donor who received an intestinal transplant. The specimen was unstimulated CD8+ T cells sorted from spleen or lymph node cells, collected before intestinal transplant. Here the CDR3 reads CASSPGVQTQYF. For the CDR3, the DNA is TGCGCCAGCTCTCCAGGGGTACAGACCCAGTACTTC.